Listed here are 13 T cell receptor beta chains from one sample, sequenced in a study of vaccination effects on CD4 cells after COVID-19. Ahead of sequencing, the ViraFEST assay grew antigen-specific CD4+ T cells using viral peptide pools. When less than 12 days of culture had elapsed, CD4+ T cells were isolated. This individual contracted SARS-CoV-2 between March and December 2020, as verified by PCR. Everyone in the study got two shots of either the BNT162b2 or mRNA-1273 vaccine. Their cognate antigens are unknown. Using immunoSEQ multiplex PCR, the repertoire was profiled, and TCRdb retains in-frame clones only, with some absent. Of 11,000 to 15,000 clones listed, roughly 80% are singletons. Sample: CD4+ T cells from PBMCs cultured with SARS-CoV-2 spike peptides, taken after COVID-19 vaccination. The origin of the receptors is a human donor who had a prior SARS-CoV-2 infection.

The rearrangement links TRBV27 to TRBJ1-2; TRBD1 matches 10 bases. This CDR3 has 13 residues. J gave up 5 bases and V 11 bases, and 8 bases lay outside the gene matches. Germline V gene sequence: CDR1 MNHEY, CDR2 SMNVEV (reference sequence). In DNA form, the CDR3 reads TGTGCCGTCCGGGACAGGGGCGGTTATGGCTACACCTTC. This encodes CAVRDRGGYGYTF.

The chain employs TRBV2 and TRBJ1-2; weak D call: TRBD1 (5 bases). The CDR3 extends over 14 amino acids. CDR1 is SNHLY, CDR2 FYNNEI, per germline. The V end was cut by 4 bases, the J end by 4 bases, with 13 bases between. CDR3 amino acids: CASSASGPGYGYTF. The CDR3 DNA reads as TGTGCCAGCAGTGCCTCAGGGCCCGGCTATGGCTACACCTTC.

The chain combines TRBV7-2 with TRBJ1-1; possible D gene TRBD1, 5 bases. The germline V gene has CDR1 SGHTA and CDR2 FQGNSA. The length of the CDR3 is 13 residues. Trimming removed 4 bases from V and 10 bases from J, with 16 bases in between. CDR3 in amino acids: CASSSDTTIGAFF. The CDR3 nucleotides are TGTGCCAGCAGCTCGGACACCACTATTGGAGCTTTCTTT.

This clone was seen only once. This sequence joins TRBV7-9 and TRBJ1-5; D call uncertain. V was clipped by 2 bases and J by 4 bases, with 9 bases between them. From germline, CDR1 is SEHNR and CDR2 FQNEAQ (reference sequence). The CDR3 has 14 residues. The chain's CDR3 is CASSLSSANQPQHF. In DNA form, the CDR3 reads TGTGCCAGCAGCTTATCCTCAGCGAATCAGCCCCAGCATTTT.

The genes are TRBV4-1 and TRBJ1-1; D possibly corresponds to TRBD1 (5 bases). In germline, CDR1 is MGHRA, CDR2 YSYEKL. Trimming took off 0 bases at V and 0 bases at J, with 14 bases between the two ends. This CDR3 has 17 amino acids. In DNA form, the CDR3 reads TGCGCCAGCAGCCAAGATCTGTGGGGGACCTTGAACACTGAAGCTTTCTTT. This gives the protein CASSQDLWGTLNTEAFF.

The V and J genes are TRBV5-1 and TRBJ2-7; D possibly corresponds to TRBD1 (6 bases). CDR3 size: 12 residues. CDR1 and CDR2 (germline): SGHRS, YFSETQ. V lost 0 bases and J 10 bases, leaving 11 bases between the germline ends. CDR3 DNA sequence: TGCGCCAGCAGCTTGGACAGGGTAGGTCAGTACTTC. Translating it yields CASSLDRVGQYF.

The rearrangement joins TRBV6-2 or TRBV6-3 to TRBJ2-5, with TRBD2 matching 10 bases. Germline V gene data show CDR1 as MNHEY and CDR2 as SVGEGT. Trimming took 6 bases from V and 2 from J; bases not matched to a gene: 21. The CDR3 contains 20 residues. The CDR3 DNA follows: TGTGCCAGCAGCTCCGACTCGGGTAGCGGGGGGACCTTGAGACAAGAGACCCAGTACTTC. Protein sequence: CASSSDSGSGGTLRQETQYF.

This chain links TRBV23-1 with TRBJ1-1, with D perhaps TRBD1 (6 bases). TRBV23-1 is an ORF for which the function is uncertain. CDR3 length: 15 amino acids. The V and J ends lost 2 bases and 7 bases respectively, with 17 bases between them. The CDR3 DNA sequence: TGCGCCAGCAGTCAAGGGGCGGGGACACCAAATGAAGCTTTCTTT. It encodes CASSQGAGTPNEAFF.

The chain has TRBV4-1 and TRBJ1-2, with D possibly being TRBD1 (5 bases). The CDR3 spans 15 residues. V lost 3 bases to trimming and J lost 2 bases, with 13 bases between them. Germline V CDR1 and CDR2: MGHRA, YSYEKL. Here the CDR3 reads CASSQWGIGNYGYTF. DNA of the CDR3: TGCGCCAGCAGCCAGTGGGGGATTGGGAACTATGGCTACACCTTC.

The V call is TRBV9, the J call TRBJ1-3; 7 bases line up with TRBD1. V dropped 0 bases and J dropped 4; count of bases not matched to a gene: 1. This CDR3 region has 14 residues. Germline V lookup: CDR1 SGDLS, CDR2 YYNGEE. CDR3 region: CASSVDRGGNTIYF. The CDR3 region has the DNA TGTGCCAGCAGCGTAGACAGGGGAGGAAACACCATATATTTT.

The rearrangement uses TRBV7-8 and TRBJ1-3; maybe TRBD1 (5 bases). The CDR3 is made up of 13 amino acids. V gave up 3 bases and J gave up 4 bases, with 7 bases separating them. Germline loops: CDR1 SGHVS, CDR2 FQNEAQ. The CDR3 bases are TGTGCCAGCAGCTTGACAGCGGGAAACACCATATATTTT. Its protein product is CASSLTAGNTIYF.

Here the CDR3 reads CASSEFGVFYGYTF. CDR3 DNA sequence: TGTGCCAGCAGTGAATTTGGGGTCTTCTATGGCTACACCTTC. This chain joins TRBV6-1 and TRBJ1-2; D uncertain. The germline CDR1 and CDR2 sequences are MNHNS and SASEGT. Between the trimmed V and J ends, which lost 2 bases and 4 bases, there was a span of 11 bases. CDR3 size: 14 residues.

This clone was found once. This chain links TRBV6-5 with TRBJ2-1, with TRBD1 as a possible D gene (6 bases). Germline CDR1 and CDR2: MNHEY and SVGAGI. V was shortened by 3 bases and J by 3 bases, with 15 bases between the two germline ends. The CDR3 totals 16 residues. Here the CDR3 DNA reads TGTGCCAGCAGTTATAACAGGGTACGGCGCTACAATGAGCAGTTCTTC. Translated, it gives CASSYNRVRRYNEQFF.